This T cell receptor beta chain was found in a study of CD8+CD57+ T cells in acquired aplastic anemia. Study-wide context: When averaged, DNA from sorted CD4+ and CD8+ cells came to approximately 3 ug. Study-wide results and caveats: No significant difference in CD8+ Simpson's diversity was found between patients and controls. Sharing between patients and controls was observed for over 25 CD8+ CDR3 sequences.

Genomic DNA acted as the template from which TCR beta VDJ combination and CDR3 sequence profiling were carried out. TCRdb re-called the reads through MiXCR, storing one row per CDR3 protein. The data hold hundreds of thousands of distinct CDR3 sequences, with roughly 34% observed a single time. Only patients with CD8+CD57+ cell expansion on flow cytometry were chosen for sequencing. With no exception, the patients had severe acquired aplastic anemia. Of note for this clonotype: Its antigen is unidentified.

The sequencing input was sorted CD4+, CD8+, or CD8+CD57+ T cells (not recorded which) from PBMCs. The sequence was obtained from a human donor with aplastic anemia.

DNA of the CDR3: TGTGCCAGTAGTATAGCTGGGTGGGGCAGGTCGTACACCGGGGAGCTGTTTTTT. Amino acid sequence: CASSIAGWGRSYTGELFF. The chain couples TRBV19 to TRBJ2-2; maybe TRBD1 (5 bases). CDR1 is LNHDA and CDR2 is SQIVND in the germline V gene (reference sequence). The ends were cut back, 1 base at V and 3 bases at J, with 18 bases in the middle. This CDR3 is 18 amino acids long.